This passage covers 23 T cell receptor beta chains from one sample sequenced in a study of blood T cell repertoires in COVID-19. TCRdb keeps only in-frame clones here, not all; method: immunoSEQ multiplex PCR. The repertoire holds roughly 190,000 clones, about 81% seen once, with about 15% in the top ten. The sequenced sample consisted of peripheral blood. These receptors all come from a man aged 30-40 years with active or convalescent COVID-19.

V and J are TRBV11-3 and TRBJ2-2; 7 nucleotides match TRBD1. The CDR3 runs to 16 residues. Trimming took 7 bases from V and 6 from J; bases not matched to a gene: 14. The germline V gene has CDR1 SGHNT and CDR2 YENEEA. The CDR3 reads CASTLIRGRKSGELFF. For the CDR3, the DNA is TGTGCCAGCACTCTTATTAGGGGGCGAAAATCCGGGGAGCTGTTTTTT.

The rearrangement joins TRBV2 to TRBJ2-1; 8 nucleotides line up with TRBD2. Trimming cost V 2 bases and J 7 bases; bases outside gene matches: 4. CDR3 length: 14 residues. Germline V CDR1 and CDR2: SNHLY, FYNNEI. The CDR3 region is CASSEWGLDNEQFF. CDR3 coding DNA: TGTGCCAGCAGTGAATGGGGACTAGATAATGAGCAGTTCTTC.

Written as DNA, the CDR3 is TGTGCCAGCAGCGCATCTCGACTCGGTGGCTACACCTTC. As protein: CASSASRLGGYTF. This rearrangement joins TRBV13 to TRBJ1-2; D is uncertain. The germline V and J ends were trimmed by 5 bases and 7 bases, with 14 bases remaining between them. Germline V CDR1 and CDR2: PRHDT, FYEKMQ (reference sequence). The CDR3 is made up of 13 amino acids.

V gene TRBV7-2 combines with J gene TRBJ2-3; D is ambiguous. Trimming pared 1 base from V and 0 bases from J, leaving 8 bases between. This CDR3 region has 15 residues. Looked up from germline, CDR1 is SGHTA and CDR2 is FQGNSA. The CDR3 sequence: CASSLGWRSTDTQYF. The CDR3 coding sequence is TGTGCCAGCAGCTTAGGATGGCGGAGCACAGATACGCAGTATTTT.

The rearrangement joins TRBV29-1 to TRBJ1-2; possibly TRBD1 for D (5 bases). V lost 4 bases to trimming and J lost 8 bases, with 23 bases between them. This CDR3 has 15 amino acids. Germline assignment: CDR1 SQVTM and CDR2 ANQGSEA. CDR3 sequence (DNA): TGCAGCGTTGTGGATTGGGGAACCCGAAAGGGGGGCTACACCTTC. Protein: CSVVDWGTRKGGYTF.

V usage is TRBV7-9 and J usage is TRBJ2-5; the D gene is possibly TRBD1 (5 bases). Germline V gives CDR1 SEHNR, CDR2 FQNEAQ (reference sequence). The length of the CDR3 is 17 residues. V gave up 4 bases and J gave up 5 bases, with 23 bases separating them. Here the CDR3 DNA reads TGTGCCAGCAGCTCCTCTTGGGGCTTGTCTGATCAGGAGACCCAGTACTTC. As protein: CASSSSWGLSDQETQYF.

V usage is TRBV19 and J usage is TRBJ2-7; 10 bases are a match to TRBD1. V gave up 5 bases and J gave up 4 bases; unmatched junction bases: 8. Germline assignment: CDR1 LNHDA and CDR2 SQIVND (reference sequence). This CDR3 has 15 residues. The CDR3 here is CASSAGTGAFYEQYF. The CDR3 DNA follows: TGTGCCAGTAGTGCCGGGACAGGGGCTTTTTACGAGCAGTACTTC.

This clone was recorded once. The DNA of the CDR3 is TGCGCCAGCAGGCGCGGGACAGACTCTGGAAACACCATATATTTT. Translated, it gives CASRRGTDSGNTIYF. The gene calls are TRBV5-1 and TRBJ1-3, with TRBD1 matching 7 bases. Trimming cost V 5 bases and J 0 bases; bases outside gene matches: 5. Germline values: CDR1 SGHRS, CDR2 YFSETQ. This CDR3 is built from 15 residues.

V gene TRBV6-1 combines with J gene TRBJ2-1; possible D gene TRBD2, 5 bases. Germline V gives CDR1 MNHNS, CDR2 SASEGT. V was pared by 0 bases and J by 2 bases, with 8 bases between. The CDR3 covers 15 residues. DNA of the CDR3: TGTGCCAGCAGTGAAGCGGGAGAAGCCTACAATGAGCAGTTCTTC. The encoded protein is CASSEAGEAYNEQFF.

The chain links TRBV5-3 to TRBJ1-4; 8 bases map to TRBD1. TRBV5-3 is sorted into the ORF group, with uncertain function. With 3 bases clipped from V and 7 bases from J, the junction kept 5 bases outside the gene matches. The length of the CDR3 is 14 residues. CDR3 sequence (DNA): TGTGCCAGAAGCTCAGGACAGGGTTGTGAAAAACTGTTTTTT. It specifies CARSSGQGCEKLFF.

This clone came up once. The V and J genes are TRBV20-1 and TRBJ2-5, with 12 bases matching TRBD1. Germline assignment: CDR1 DFQATT and CDR2 SNEGSKA (reference sequence). The CDR3 consists of 16 residues. V shed 3 bases, J shed 5 bases, and the junction held 10 bases outside the gene matches. This chain's CDR3 is CSASWFGTGGGETQYF. CDR3 DNA: TGCAGTGCTAGTTGGTTTGGGACAGGGGGCGGGGAGACCCAGTACTTC.

The chain recombines TRBV4-1 with TRBJ1-1; TRBD1 agrees at 9 bases. Germline CDR1 reads MGHRA; CDR2 reads YSYEKL. V lost 4 bases to trimming and J lost 6 bases; unmatched junction nucleotides: 3. This CDR3 contains 13 residues. CDR3 in amino acids: CASSRDRAAEAFF. The CDR3 bases are TGCGCCAGCAGCCGGGACAGGGCGGCTGAAGCTTTCTTT.

This chain connects TRBV7-9 to TRBJ1-6; 10 bases are a match to TRBD1. This CDR3 spans 16 amino acids. The V gene's germline CDR1 is SEHNR and CDR2 FQNEAQ (reference sequence). J lost 10 bases, V lost 6 bases, and 12 bases had no gene match. CDR3 nucleotides: TGTGCCAGCAGTTCGACAGGGGGCGGAGGAAGGTCACCCCTCCACTTT. It translates to CASSSTGGGGRSPLHF. The complete variable domain, with remaining parts taken from reference TRBV7-9 and TRBJ1-6, reads DTGVSQNPRHKITKRGQNVTFRCDPISEHNRLYWYRQTLGQGPEFLTYFQNEAQLEKSRLLSDRFSAERPKGSFSTLEIQRTEQGDSAMYLCASSSTGGGGRSPLHFGNGTRLTVT.

The chain has TRBV5-1 and TRBJ1-4, with 8 nucleotides matching TRBD1. The ends lost 2 bases at V and 8 bases at J; junction bases unmatched: 5. Germline values: CDR1 SGHRS, CDR2 YFSETQ. There are 14 residues in the CDR3. The CDR3 loop is CASSFQGAREKLFF. The CDR3 nucleotides read TGCGCCAGCAGCTTCCAGGGGGCCCGGGAAAAACTGTTTTTT. The full variable domain, with the rest looked up from reference TRBV5-1 and TRBJ1-4, is KAGVTQTPRYLIKTRGQQVTLSCSPISGHRSVSWYQQTPGQGLQFLFEYFSETQRNKGNFPGRFSGRQFSNSRSEMNVSTLELGDSALYLCASSFQGAREKLFFGSGTQLSVL.

This clone appeared a single time. The V gene is TRBV19, the J gene TRBJ1-4; the D gene is possibly TRBD1 (6 bases). The ends were cut back, 7 bases at V and 6 bases at J, with 21 bases in the middle. Germline V gene sequence: CDR1 LNHDA, CDR2 SQIVND (reference sequence). The CDR3 extends over 16 amino acids. DNA of the CDR3: TGTGCCAGTAAAGGATTCCAGGGGAACGGGGATGAAAAACTGTTTTTT. Protein product: CASKGFQGNGDEKLFF.

The chain employs TRBV5-5 and TRBJ2-5; 15 bases align to TRBD2. V shed 1 base, J shed 1 base, and the junction held 5 bases outside the gene matches. The CDR3 runs to 18 residues. Germline CDR1 is SGHKS and CDR2 is YYEKEE (reference sequence). This CDR3 is CASSLRGTSGGLQETQYF. CDR3 bases: TGTGCCAGCAGCTTGAGAGGGACTAGCGGGGGGCTCCAAGAGACCCAGTACTTC.

The chain has TRBV9 and TRBJ2-7; 7 bases match TRBD1. The J segment lost 2 bases and the V segment lost 4 bases, leaving 6 bases of the junction unmatched. Germline V gene data show CDR1 as SGDLS and CDR2 as YYNGEE. The CDR3 has 14 residues. This CDR3 is CASSPLGTAYEQYF. CDR3 coding DNA: TGTGCCAGCAGCCCCCTTGGGACAGCCTACGAGCAGTACTTC.

The V gene is TRBV3-1 (or the pseudogene TRBV3-2), the J gene TRBJ1-2, with D possibly TRBD1 on 6 matching bases. Germline CDR1 is LGHDT and CDR2 is YNNKEL (reference sequence). Trimming cost V 3 bases and J 7 bases, with 15 bases left between them. The CDR3 sequence is 14 residues long. CDR3 in amino acids: CASSHRQDRGGYTF. Here the CDR3 DNA reads TGTGCCAGCAGCCATCGACAGGACCGGGGTGGCTACACCTTC.

The rearrangement links TRBV28 to TRBJ2-2; TRBD1 matches 11 bases. The CDR3 contains 15 residues. J gave up 7 bases and V 6 bases, and 7 bases lay outside the gene matches. The germline CDR1 and CDR2 sequences are MDHEN and SYDVKM. This chain's CDR3 is CASRFGTGGNGELFF. The CDR3 DNA is TGTGCCAGCAGATTCGGGACAGGGGGTAACGGGGAGCTGTTTTTT.

The chain uses TRBV14 and TRBJ2-2; tentative D call: TRBD2 (6 bases). The ends were cut back, 4 bases at V and 7 bases at J, with 19 bases in the middle. The CDR3 totals 16 residues. From germline, CDR1 is SGHDN and CDR2 FVKESK. The CDR3 loop reads CASSPTLPSVGGELFF. The CDR3 region has the DNA TGTGCCAGCAGCCCTACTTTGCCTAGCGTGGGCGGGGAGCTGTTTTTT.

The chain recombines TRBV5-1 with TRBJ2-3; a weak D match, TRBD2 (5 bases). Germline V gene lookup returns CDR1 SGHRS and CDR2 YFSETQ. Deletions cut 7 bases from V and 6 bases from J, with 30 bases between. The CDR3 consists of 18 residues. In DNA form, the CDR3 reads TGCGCCAGCTGTGGTAGAGGCGGAAGCGGAGGTCCTCCTGATACGCAGTATTTT. This translates into CASCGRGGSGGPPDTQYF.

This clone has only one observation. This sequence joins TRBV21-1 and TRBJ2-3; the table assigns TRBD1, which was not confirmed against the DNA. TRBV21-1 counts as a pseudogene. CDR3 length: 10 amino acids. The CDR3, as DNA: TGTGCCAGCATCGGACAGGGTGGGTATTTT. Translating it yields CASIGQGGYF.

The chain carries TRBV15 and TRBJ1-3, with 7 bases identical to TRBD1. The V gene's germline CDR1 is LNHNV and CDR2 YYDKDF (reference sequence). This CDR3 has 16 amino acids. Trimming cost V 5 bases and J 0 bases; bases outside gene matches: 7. CDR3 protein: CATSHRQGLSGNTIYF. The CDR3, as DNA: TGTGCCACCAGCCACCGACAGGGACTCTCTGGAAACACCATATATTTT.